The TCR beta chain under discussion was sequenced for a study of blood T cell repertoires in COVID-19. Study at large: PBMCs, B-cell-depleted T cells, or T cells provided the cDNA or gDNA that made up the material.

CDR3 length equals 13 residues. V was cut by 2 bases and J by 0 bases, with 6 bases left in between. CDR1 is SGHDT and CDR2 is YYEEEE in the germline V gene. In the source study's methods: Counts of nucleated cells, estimated from reference gene primer amplification, were obtained. Profiling relied on immunoSEQ multiplex PCR, and the TCRdb table lists in-frame clones only, not all of them. V, J and clone size are taken as reported in that table, and D and trimming were inferred from the DNA itself. The table shows around 190,000 clones, with 80% to 90% occurring only once. Turning to this clone: The sample has other DNA sequences that encode this CDR3 too.

Sequencing input: peripheral blood. This clonotype was sampled from a man younger than 35 who had recovered from COVID-19. This chain links TRBV5-6 with TRBJ2-7; tentatively, D is TRBD2 (5 bases). The CDR3 region has the DNA TGTGCCAGCAGCTTTGGGAGCTCCTACGAGCAGTACTTC. This sequence encodes CASSFGSSYEQYF.